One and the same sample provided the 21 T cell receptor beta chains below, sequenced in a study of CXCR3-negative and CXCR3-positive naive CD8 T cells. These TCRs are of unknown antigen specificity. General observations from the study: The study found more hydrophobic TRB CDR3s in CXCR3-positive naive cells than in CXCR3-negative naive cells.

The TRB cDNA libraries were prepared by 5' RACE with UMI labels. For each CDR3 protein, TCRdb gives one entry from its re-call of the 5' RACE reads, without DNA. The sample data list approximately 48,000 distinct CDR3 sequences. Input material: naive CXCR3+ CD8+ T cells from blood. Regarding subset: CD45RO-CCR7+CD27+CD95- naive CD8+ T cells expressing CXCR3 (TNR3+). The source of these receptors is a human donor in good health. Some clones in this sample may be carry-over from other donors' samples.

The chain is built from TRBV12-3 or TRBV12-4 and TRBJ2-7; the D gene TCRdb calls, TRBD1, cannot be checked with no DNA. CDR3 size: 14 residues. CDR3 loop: CASVVAGGMLGQYF.

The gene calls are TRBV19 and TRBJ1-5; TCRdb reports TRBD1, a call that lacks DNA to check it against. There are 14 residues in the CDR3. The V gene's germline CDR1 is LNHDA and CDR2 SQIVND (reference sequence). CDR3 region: CATKTGDSNQPQHF.

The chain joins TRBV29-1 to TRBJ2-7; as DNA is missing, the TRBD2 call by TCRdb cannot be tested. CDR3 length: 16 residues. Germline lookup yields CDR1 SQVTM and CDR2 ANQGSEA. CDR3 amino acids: CSVRTSGGARSYEQYF.

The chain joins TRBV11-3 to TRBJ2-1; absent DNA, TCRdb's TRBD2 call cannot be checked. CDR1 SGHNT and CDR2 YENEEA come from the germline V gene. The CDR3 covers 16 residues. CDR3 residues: CASSLEAGGHYNEQFF.

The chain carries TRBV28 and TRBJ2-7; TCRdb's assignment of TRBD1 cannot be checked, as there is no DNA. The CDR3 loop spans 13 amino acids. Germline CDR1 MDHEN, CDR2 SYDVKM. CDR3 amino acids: CASTEDRGYEQYF.

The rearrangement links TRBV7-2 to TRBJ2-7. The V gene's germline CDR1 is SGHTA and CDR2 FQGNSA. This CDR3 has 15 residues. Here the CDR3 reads CASSAQQGNSYEQYF.

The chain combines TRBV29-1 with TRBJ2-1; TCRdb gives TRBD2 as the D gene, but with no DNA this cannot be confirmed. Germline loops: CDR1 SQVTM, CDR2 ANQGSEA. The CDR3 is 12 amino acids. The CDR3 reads CSVRDWNNEQFF.

The CDR3 protein is CASSPGQRETEAFF. The chain joins TRBV5-1 to TRBJ1-1; TCRdb's assignment of TRBD1 cannot be checked, as there is no DNA. This CDR3 comprises 14 residues. Germline values: CDR1 SGHRS, CDR2 YFSETQ.

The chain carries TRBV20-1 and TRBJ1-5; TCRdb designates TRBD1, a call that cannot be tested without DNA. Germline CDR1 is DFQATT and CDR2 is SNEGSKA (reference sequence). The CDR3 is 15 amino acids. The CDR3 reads CSASPGTGEVQPQHF.

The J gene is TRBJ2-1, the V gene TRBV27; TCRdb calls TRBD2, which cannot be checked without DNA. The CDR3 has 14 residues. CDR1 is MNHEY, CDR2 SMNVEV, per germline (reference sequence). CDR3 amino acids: CASSPSGGANERFF.

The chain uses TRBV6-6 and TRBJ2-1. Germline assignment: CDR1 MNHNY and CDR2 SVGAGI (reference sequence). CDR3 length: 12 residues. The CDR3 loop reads CASSAGLREEFF.

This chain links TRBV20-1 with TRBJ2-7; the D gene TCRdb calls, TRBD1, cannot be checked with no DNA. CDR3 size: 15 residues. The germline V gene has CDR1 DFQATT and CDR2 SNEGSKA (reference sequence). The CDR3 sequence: CSARDLDRLPYEQYF.

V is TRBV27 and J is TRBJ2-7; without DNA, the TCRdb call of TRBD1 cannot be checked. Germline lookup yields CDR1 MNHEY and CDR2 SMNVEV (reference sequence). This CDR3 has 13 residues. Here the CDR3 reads CASSSDSTYEQYF.

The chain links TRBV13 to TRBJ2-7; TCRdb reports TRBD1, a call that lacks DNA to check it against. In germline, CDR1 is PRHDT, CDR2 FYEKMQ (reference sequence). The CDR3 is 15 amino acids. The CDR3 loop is CASSLGWTGGDEQYF.

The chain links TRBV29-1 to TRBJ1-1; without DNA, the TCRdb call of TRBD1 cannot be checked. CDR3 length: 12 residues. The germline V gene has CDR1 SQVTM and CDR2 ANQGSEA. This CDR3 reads CSAEGARTEAFF.

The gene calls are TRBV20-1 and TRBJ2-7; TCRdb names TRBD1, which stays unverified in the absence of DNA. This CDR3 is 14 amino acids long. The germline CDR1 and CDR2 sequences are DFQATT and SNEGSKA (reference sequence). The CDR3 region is CSASSPRDGYEQYF.

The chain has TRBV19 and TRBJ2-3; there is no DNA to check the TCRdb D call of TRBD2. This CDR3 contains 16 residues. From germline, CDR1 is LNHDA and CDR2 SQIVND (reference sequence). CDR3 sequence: CASSTFSGGAVDTQYF.

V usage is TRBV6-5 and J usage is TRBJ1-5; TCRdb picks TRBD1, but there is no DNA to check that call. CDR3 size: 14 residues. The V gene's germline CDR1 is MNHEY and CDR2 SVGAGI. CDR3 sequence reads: CASSSLDGNQPQHF.

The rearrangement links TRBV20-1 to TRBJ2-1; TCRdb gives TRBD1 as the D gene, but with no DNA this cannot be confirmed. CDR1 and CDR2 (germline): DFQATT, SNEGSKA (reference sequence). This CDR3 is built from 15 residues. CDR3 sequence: CSARVWAGGLHEQFF.

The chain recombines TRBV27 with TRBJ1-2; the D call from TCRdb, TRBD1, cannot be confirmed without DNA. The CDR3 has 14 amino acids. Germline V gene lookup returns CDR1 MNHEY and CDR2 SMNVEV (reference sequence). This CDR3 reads CASSPEGGDYGYTF.

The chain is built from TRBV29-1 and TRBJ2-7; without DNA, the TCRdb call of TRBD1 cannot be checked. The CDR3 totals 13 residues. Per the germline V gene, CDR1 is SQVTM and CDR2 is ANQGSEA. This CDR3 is CSVDPGNPYEQYF.